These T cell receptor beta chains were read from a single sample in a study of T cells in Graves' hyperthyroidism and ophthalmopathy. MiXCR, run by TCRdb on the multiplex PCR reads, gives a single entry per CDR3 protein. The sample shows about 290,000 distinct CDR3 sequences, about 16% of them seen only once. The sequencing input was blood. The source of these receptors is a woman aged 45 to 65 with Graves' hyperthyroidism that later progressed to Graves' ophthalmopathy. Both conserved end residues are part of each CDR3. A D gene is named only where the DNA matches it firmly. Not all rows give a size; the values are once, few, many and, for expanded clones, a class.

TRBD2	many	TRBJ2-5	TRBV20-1	CSVLSRAGVRETQYF
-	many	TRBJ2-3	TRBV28	CASNGPAGATDTQYF
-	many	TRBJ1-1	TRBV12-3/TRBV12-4	CASSLIWSTEAFF
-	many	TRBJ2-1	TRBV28	CATRTYYNEQFF
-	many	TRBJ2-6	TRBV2	CASSSGVAGANVLTF
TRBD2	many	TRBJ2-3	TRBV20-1	CSARVQGLAGQHTQYF
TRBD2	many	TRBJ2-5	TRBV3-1	CASSQVSGSRETQYF
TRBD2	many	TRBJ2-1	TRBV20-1	CSASLAGGPREQFF
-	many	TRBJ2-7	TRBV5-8	CASSRRNEQYF
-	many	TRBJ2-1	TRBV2	CASSVGPPGPVGHEQFF
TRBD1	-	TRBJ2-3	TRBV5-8	CASRTTGGFPDTQYF
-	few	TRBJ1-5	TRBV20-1	CSAVRLRVGSNQPQHF
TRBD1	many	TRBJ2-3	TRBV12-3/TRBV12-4	CASFMGQPTDTQYF
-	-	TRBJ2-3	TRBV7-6	CASSLMGSNTDTRYF
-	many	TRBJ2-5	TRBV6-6	CASSYSFGTRGETQYF
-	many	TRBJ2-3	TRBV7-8	CASKSGRRADTQYF
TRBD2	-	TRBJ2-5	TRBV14	CASSQGLAVLTGTQYF
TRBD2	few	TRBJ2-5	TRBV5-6	CASSWAGGSETQYF
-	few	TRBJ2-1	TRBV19	CASQGLEYNEQFF
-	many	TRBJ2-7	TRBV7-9	CASSHRVSTHEQYF
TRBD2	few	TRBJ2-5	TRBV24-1	CATSAPYREGEETQYF
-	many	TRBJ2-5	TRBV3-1	CASSHQGSQETQYF
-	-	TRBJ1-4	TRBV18	CASSPLREEGLFF
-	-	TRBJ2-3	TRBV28	CASSDREPSTDTQYF
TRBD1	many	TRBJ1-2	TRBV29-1	CSALIPLDRDGGYTF